Presented here are 25 T cell receptor beta chains from one specimen sequenced in a study of CD8+ T cells in alopecia areata. Treatment indicated: oral pan-JAK inhibitor, 5-10 mg twice daily. Investigators isolated RNA and reverse transcribed it into cDNA to act as the sequencing template. TCRdb's table, derived via immunoSEQ multiplex PCR, lists solely in-frame clones and lacks some. The profile shows 170,000 or so clones, about 48% of them singletons. Sequenced material: CD8+ T cells sorted from blood, taken at week 24, from a patient treated with tofacitinib. The receptors come from a human donor with alopecia areata.

This chain connects TRBV29-1 to TRBJ2-5; 12 bases fit TRBD2. Per the germline V gene, CDR1 is SQVTM and CDR2 is ANQGSEA. The V gene end was trimmed by 6 bases and the J gene end by 2 bases; junction bases not matched to a gene: 16. This CDR3 is built from 18 residues. In DNA, the CDR3 is TGCAGCGTGACACCTAGGGCTAGCGGGGGGGCCGAGCAAGAGACCCAGTACTTC. Translated: CSVTPRASGGAEQETQYF.

The chain is built from TRBV27 and TRBJ2-7; D is ambiguous. The length of the CDR3 is 13 residues. The ends were cut back, 4 bases at V and 0 bases at J, with 7 bases in the middle. Germline CDR1 MNHEY, CDR2 SMNVEV (reference sequence). As DNA, the CDR3 is TGTGCCAGCAGTTCCAGTGCCTCCTACGAGCAGTACTTC. Translating it yields CASSSSASYEQYF.

This chain joins TRBV7-9 and TRBJ1-2, with 7 nucleotides matching TRBD1. The length of the CDR3 is 12 residues. CDR1 SEHNR and CDR2 FQNEAQ come from the germline V gene (reference sequence). After removal of 5 bases from V and 8 bases from J, the junction contained 5 bases not matched to a gene. The CDR3 sequence is CASSADRLGYTF. Written as DNA, the CDR3 is TGTGCCAGCAGCGCGGACAGGCTGGGCTACACCTTC. The full variable domain, its missing parts supplied by reference TRBV7-9 and TRBJ1-2, is DTGVSQNPRHKITKRGQNVTFRCDPISEHNRLYWYRQTLGQGPEFLTYFQNEAQLEKSRLLSDRFSAERPKGSFSTLEIQRTEQGDSAMYLCASSADRLGYTFGSGTRLTVV.

The CDR3 bases are TGCGCCAGCAGCGAAGTGGTGGGTTACGAGCAGTACTTC. This gives the protein CASSEVVGYEQYF. This chain connects TRBV4-1 to TRBJ2-7; D not resolved. This CDR3 has 13 amino acids. Germline lookup yields CDR1 MGHRA and CDR2 YSYEKL. V was trimmed by 5 bases and J by 4 bases, leaving 12 bases between them.

The chain is built from TRBV4-3 and TRBJ2-7, with D perhaps matching TRBD2 (6 bases). The CDR3 runs to 15 residues. V was shortened by 0 bases and J by 1 base, with 10 bases between the two germline ends. Germline loops: CDR1 LGHNA, CDR2 YSLEER. CDR3 DNA sequence: TGCGCCAGCAGCCAAGATCTGGGGACTTCCTACGAGCAGTACTTC. Encoded protein: CASSQDLGTSYEQYF.

Remarks on this clone: The sample has other DNA sequences that encode this CDR3 too. The CDR3 here is CASSVNTGELFF. The CDR3 nucleotides read TGTGCCAGCAGCGTAAACACCGGGGAGCTGTTTTTT. The chain joins TRBV9 to TRBJ2-2; no firm D call. Germline CDR1 and CDR2: SGDLS and YYNGEE. This CDR3 has 12 residues. V dropped 1 base and J dropped 2 bases, with 0 bases sitting between them.

This clone is a singleton in its sample. The chain uses TRBV9 and TRBJ1-2, with 10 nucleotides matching TRBD1. Germline CDR1 SGDLS, CDR2 YYNGEE. The V and J ends lost 4 bases and 8 bases, in that order; junction bases with no gene match: 11. There are 15 residues in the CDR3. The DNA of the CDR3 is TGTGCCAGCAGCCCCCGGACAGGGGGTTTGAGAGGCTACACCTTC. Translated: CASSPRTGGLRGYTF.

This clone was detected only a few times. The chain uses TRBV19 and TRBJ2-3, with unresolved D. V lost 5 bases to trimming and J lost 2 bases, with 23 bases between them. There are 18 residues in the CDR3. The germline gives CDR1 LNHDA, CDR2 SQIVND (reference sequence). CDR3 region: CASSAPLQRTSFTDTQYF. Here the CDR3 DNA reads TGTGCCAGTAGTGCCCCATTACAGCGTACATCCTTCACAGATACGCAGTATTTT.

J is TRBJ2-3 and V is TRBV9, with a possible D match to TRBD2 (6 bases). This CDR3 has 13 amino acids. The germline gives CDR1 SGDLS, CDR2 YYNGEE. The germline V and J ends were trimmed by 5 bases and 6 bases, with 13 bases remaining between them. DNA for the CDR3: TGTGCCAGCAGAGATCGGGGGAGTGATACGCAGTATTTT. Protein: CASRDRGSDTQYF.

This clone was picked up a small number of times. The rearrangement links TRBV29-1 to TRBJ2-2; 8 nucleotides align to TRBD1. V was pared by 2 bases and J by 5 bases, with 1 base of the junction left unmatched. CDR1 SQVTM and CDR2 ANQGSEA come from the germline V gene. The CDR3 length is 13 residues. The CDR3 nucleotides are TGCAGCGTTGAAACAGGGGGGACCGGGGAGCTGTTTTTT. Protein product: CSVETGGTGELFF.

This clone was detected a few times. The rearrangement joins TRBV27 to TRBJ2-1; 9 bases map to TRBD2. V lost 2 bases to trimming and J lost 10 bases; unmatched junction nucleotides: 6. The CDR3 sequence is 14 residues long. The germline gives CDR1 MNHEY, CDR2 SMNVEV (reference sequence). CDR3 amino acids: CASSLKAGGREQFF. The DNA for the CDR3 is TGTGCCAGCAGTTTAAAAGCGGGGGGTAGGGAGCAGTTCTTC.

This clone was seen a handful of times. The DNA of the CDR3 is TGTGCCATCAGTGAGTCGGCGGGAGGGGAGACCCAGTACTTC. It specifies CAISESAGGETQYF. This chain joins TRBV10-3 and TRBJ2-5, with 9 bases identical to TRBD2. This CDR3 has 14 amino acids. Germline assignment: CDR1 ENHRY and CDR2 SYGVKD. V lost 0 bases, J lost 5 bases, and 1 base stayed unmatched.

This clone has a single count. The chain joins TRBV2 to TRBJ1-2; TRBD1 is a possible D gene (5 bases). Per the germline V gene, CDR1 is SNHLY and CDR2 is FYNNEI. Trimming removed 3 bases at V and 6 bases at J, with 14 bases between. The CDR3 spans 14 residues. CDR3 amino acids: CASSEAGTANGYTF. CDR3 nucleotides: TGTGCCAGCAGTGAGGCAGGGACCGCAAATGGCTACACCTTC.

The chain couples TRBV29-1 to TRBJ1-2, with TRBD1 as a possible D gene (5 bases). The V end was cut by 8 bases, the J end by 7 bases, with 20 bases between. The CDR3 contains 13 residues. Germline V lookup: CDR1 SQVTM, CDR2 ANQGSEA. CDR3 in amino acids: CSCAELSGAGYTF. The CDR3 DNA reads TGCAGCTGTGCAGAGCTTAGCGGGGCTGGCTACACCTTC.

This clone appeared a single time. The rearrangement links TRBV7-6 to TRBJ1-5; TRBD1 is a possible D gene (6 bases). CDR3 size: 15 residues. Looked up from germline, CDR1 is SGHVS and CDR2 is FNYEAQ. With 1 base removed from V and 6 bases from J, the gap between germline ends came to 13 bases. The CDR3: CASSLGSGAGQPQHF. In nucleotides, the CDR3 is TGTGCCAGCAGCTTAGGCTCAGGGGCGGGTCAGCCCCAGCATTTT.

The rearrangement joins TRBV7-2 to TRBJ2-3; 7 nucleotides agree with TRBD2. The CDR3 extends over 15 amino acids. The germline CDR1 and CDR2 sequences are SGHTA and FQGNSA. V shed 1 base and J 1 base; nucleotides not matched to a gene: 2. Here the CDR3 reads CASSLVTSGTDTQYF. The CDR3 DNA follows: TGTGCCAGCAGCTTAGTCACTAGCGGCACAGATACGCAGTATTTT.

In its sample, this clone was seen a few times. The chain recombines TRBV30 with TRBJ2-1, with D perhaps matching TRBD2 (5 bases). CDR1 GTSNPN and CDR2 SVGIG come from the germline V gene (reference sequence). The CDR3 covers 13 residues. The V gene lost 1 base and the J gene lost 8 bases, with 12 bases spanning the gap. The chain's CDR3 is CAWSGGLGDEQFF. The CDR3 DNA follows: TGTGCCTGGAGTGGCGGACTGGGCGATGAGCAGTTCTTC.

This rearrangement joins TRBV15 to TRBJ1-2; a weak D match, TRBD1 (6 bases). Germline values: CDR1 LNHNV, CDR2 YYDKDF (reference sequence). Trimming removed 6 bases at V and 4 bases at J, with 9 bases between. The CDR3 runs to 12 residues. CDR3 nucleotides: TGTGCCACCAGTCAGGGGACCTATGGCTACACCTTC. Translation: CATSQGTYGYTF.

V is TRBV5-6 and J is TRBJ1-5; weak D call: TRBD1 (6 bases). Germline V CDR1 and CDR2: SGHDT, YYEEEE. V was pared by 1 base and J by 5 bases, with 13 bases between. This CDR3 is 15 amino acids long. DNA of the CDR3: TGTGCCAGCAGCTTGATTTCAACAGGGCATCAGCCCCAGCATTTT. Its translation: CASSLISTGHQPQHF.

This clone turned up a few times. The J gene is TRBJ2-3, the V gene TRBV13; D ambiguous. V shed 5 bases and J shed 6 bases, with 12 bases lying between them. The CDR3 consists of 13 residues. CDR1 and CDR2 (germline): PRHDT, FYEKMQ (reference sequence). DNA for the CDR3: TGTGCCAGCAGCCCCAAAGGTTACGATACGCAGTATTTT. This gives the protein CASSPKGYDTQYF.

This clone was counted a few times. This sample also contains other DNA sequences that code for the same CDR3. The chain carries TRBV4-3 and TRBJ2-5; 9 bases map to TRBD2. Trimming at V came to 0 bases and at J to 2 bases, leaving 1 base not matched to a gene. Germline V CDR1 and CDR2: LGHNA, YSLEER. CDR3 length: 15 residues. For the CDR3, the DNA is TGCGCCAGCAGCCAAGATAGCGGGGGACAAGAGACCCAGTACTTC. This encodes CASSQDSGGQETQYF.

This clone was picked up a small number of times. J is TRBJ2-2 and V is TRBV28; perhaps D is TRBD1 or TRBD2 (5 bases each). Germline-derived CDR1 and CDR2 are MDHEN and SYDVKM. V was pared by 6 bases and J by 2 bases, with 10 bases between. There are 14 residues in the CDR3. Written as DNA, the CDR3 is TGTGCCAGCAGCCCCCGGGGCAACACCGGGGAGCTGTTTTTT. Translation: CASSPRGNTGELFF.

The genes are TRBV6-4 and TRBJ2-1; 10 nucleotides align to TRBD1. V lost 4 bases to trimming and J lost 3 bases; unmatched junction nucleotides: 9. This CDR3 contains 17 residues. The V gene's germline CDR1 is MRHNA and CDR2 SNTAGT. The CDR3 here is CASSASSRTGGYNEQFF. The CDR3 DNA reads TGTGCCAGCAGTGCCTCATCCCGGACAGGGGGCTACAATGAGCAGTTCTTC.

The chain uses TRBV29-1 and TRBJ2-7; 7 bases map to TRBD1. The germline V gene has CDR1 SQVTM and CDR2 ANQGSEA. V shed 0 bases, J shed 3 bases, and the junction held 2 bases outside the gene matches. The CDR3 spans 13 residues. The CDR3 region is CSVEDNRGYEQYF. The CDR3 bases are TGCAGCGTTGAAGATAACAGGGGCTACGAGCAGTACTTC.

V usage is TRBV13 and J usage is TRBJ2-3; D ambiguous. The CDR3 has 16 residues. CDR1 PRHDT and CDR2 FYEKMQ come from the germline V gene (reference sequence). The V end lost 6 bases, the J end lost 1 base, and 17 bases lay between the germline ends. The CDR3 here is CASSSPTTARTDTQYF. CDR3 DNA sequence: TGTGCCAGCAGTAGCCCGACAACCGCTCGCACAGATACGCAGTATTTT.